This TCR beta chain is drawn from a study of T-cell memory formation after mild COVID-19. Overall study results and limits: The second-wave clones peaking on day 37 were not confirmed as SARS-CoV-2-specific. Mainly CM and EM harbored the contracting CD4+ clones; mainly EMRA harbored the CD8+ ones.

5'RACE primed from the constant segment yielded TCR alpha and TCR beta cDNA libraries bearing sample barcodes and UMIs. TCRdb re-called the 5' RACE reads through MiXCR, storing one row per CDR3 protein. In the table there are 350,000 or so distinct CDR3 sequences, 20% to 25% of which are singletons. A few counts support this clonotype. The antigen remains unidentified. Losses at the gene ends were 3 bases for V and 6 bases for J; bases not matched to a gene: 10. The germline CDR1 and CDR2 sequences are SGDLS and YYNGEE. CDR3 size: 16 residues. The J gene is TRBJ2-1, the V gene TRBV9, with 9 bases matching TRBD2. Sequencing was performed on PBMCs or a T cell subset sorted from them (not recorded which). The origin of this receptor is an adult woman who had mild COVID-19 (a few samples of this study predate the infection). Cell type and time point are not known. The CDR3 spells CASSAAFSGSSNEQFF. The CDR3 nucleotides read TGTGCCAGCAGCGCAGCTTTTAGCGGGAGTAGCAATGAGCAGTTCTTC.